This T cell receptor beta chain was identified in a study of blood T cell repertoires in COVID-19. Overall study context: Acute and convalescent COVID-19 specimens originated in the United States, Italy and Spain. PBMCs, B-cell-depleted T cells, or T cells were the source of the cDNA or gDNA that made up the material.

This clone was seen once. In terms of age and location, participants ranged from about 18 to 95 years and lived in about 25 US areas. Germline V lookup: CDR1 MNHEY, CDR2 SVGAGI. There are 14 residues in the CDR3. V was pared by 6 bases and J by 9 bases, with 18 bases between. Source study methods: Nucleated cell number was recorded as an estimate derived from reference gene primer amplification. TCRdb's copy holds only in-frame clones and misses some; the assay was immunoSEQ multiplex PCR. V and J calls and clone size follow that table, whereas D and trimming were derived from the DNA. Seen here are 380,000 or so clones, 88% observed once, and the top ten hold roughly 2%.

This clonotype originated in a woman aged 40 to 55 with acute COVID-19. The chain is built from TRBV6-5 and TRBJ1-5; D unclear. Sequencing was carried out using PBMCs or T cells enriched from blood (not recorded which). CDR3 nucleotides: TGTGCCAGCAGCCAAGTCCGGGGAGAGGGGCCCCAGCATTTT. Its protein is CASSQVRGEGPQHF.